This record covers a single TCR beta chain. This specimen belongs to a study of T cell responses to AZD1222 COVID-19 vaccine. V dropped 1 base and J dropped 5 bases, with 17 bases sitting between them. Germline lookup yields CDR1 LGHNT and CDR2 FRNRAP. The CDR3 totals 16 residues. TCRdb keeps only in-frame clones here, not all; method: immunoSEQ multiplex PCR. Among 150,000 or so clones listed, about 88% were seen once. This specimen consisted of peripheral blood, obtained on day 0 of AZD1222 vaccination. This sequence originates from an adult in good health. The chain carries TRBV12-5 and TRBJ2-5; D possibly matches TRBD1 or TRBD2 (6 bases each). The CDR3 sequence is CASGLGRQARGETQYF. CDR3 bases: TGTGCTAGTGGTTTGGGGAGACAGGCCCGGGGGGAGACCCAGTACTTC.